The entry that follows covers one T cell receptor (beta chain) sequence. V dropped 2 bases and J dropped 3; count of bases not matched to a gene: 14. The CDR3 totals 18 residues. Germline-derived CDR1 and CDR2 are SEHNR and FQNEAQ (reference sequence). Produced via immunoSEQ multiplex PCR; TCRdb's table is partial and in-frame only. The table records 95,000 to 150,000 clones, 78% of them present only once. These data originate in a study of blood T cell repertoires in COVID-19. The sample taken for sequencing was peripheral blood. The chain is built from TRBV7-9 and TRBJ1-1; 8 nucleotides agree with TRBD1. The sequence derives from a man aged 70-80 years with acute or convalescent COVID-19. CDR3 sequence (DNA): TGTGCCAGCAGCTTACTCCCGGCAGGGGGCTTTTGGGACACTGAAGCTTTCTTT. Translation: CASSLLPAGGFWDTEAFF.